The source of this T cell receptor beta chain is a study of blood T cell repertoires in COVID-19. Looking at the study overall: Some COVID-19 samples were acute and others convalescent; all came from the United States, Italy and Spain. PBMCs, B-cell-depleted T cells, or T cells were the source of the cDNA or gDNA that made up the material.

Only one count was recorded for this clone. The V gene end was trimmed by 6 bases and the J gene end by 4 bases; junction bases not matched to a gene: 2. Germline-derived CDR1 and CDR2 are ENHRY and SYGVKD. CDR3 length: 13 residues. Per the original methods: Researchers report that nucleated cell counts were estimated from reference gene primer amplification. Only in-frame clones appear in the TCRdb table, and some are missing; sequencing was by immunoSEQ multiplex PCR. D and trimming were read from the DNA, whereas the V and J calls and clone size are those reported in that table. The sample lists roughly 250,000 clones; approximately 78% were seen once.

The chain is built from TRBV10-3 and TRBJ1-1; 10 bases are a match to TRBD1. Sequencing was carried out using peripheral blood. The clonotype originates from a woman aged 55 to 70 with active or convalescent COVID-19. In DNA form, the CDR3 reads TGTGCCATCAGGGGGACAGGGGCCACTGAAGCTTTCTTT. Translated: CAIRGTGATEAFF.